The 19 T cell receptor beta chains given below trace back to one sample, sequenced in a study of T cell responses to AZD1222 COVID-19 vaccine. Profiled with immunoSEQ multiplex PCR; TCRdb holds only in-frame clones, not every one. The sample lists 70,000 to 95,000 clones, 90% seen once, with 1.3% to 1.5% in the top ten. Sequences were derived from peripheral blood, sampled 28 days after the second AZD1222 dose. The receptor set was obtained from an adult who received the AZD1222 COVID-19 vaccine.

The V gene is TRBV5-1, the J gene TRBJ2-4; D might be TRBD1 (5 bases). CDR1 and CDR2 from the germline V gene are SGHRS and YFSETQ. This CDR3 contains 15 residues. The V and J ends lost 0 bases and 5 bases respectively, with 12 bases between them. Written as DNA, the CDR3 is TGCGCCAGCAGCTTGGGGACATCTGTCCAAAACATTCAGTACTTC. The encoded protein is CASSLGTSVQNIQYF.

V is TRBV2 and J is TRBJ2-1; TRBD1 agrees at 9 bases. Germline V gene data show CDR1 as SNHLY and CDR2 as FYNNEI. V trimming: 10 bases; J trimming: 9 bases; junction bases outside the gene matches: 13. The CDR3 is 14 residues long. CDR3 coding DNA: TGTGCCACCCAGGACAGGGGCCTTAGGGCTGAGCAGTTCTTC. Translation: CATQDRGLRAEQFF.

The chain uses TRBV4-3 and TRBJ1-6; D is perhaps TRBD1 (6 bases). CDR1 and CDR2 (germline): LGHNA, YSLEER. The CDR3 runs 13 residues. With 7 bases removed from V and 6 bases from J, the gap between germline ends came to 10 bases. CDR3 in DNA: TGCGCCAGCACTGAAGGGGGTAATTCACCCCTCCACTTT. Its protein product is CASTEGGNSPLHF.

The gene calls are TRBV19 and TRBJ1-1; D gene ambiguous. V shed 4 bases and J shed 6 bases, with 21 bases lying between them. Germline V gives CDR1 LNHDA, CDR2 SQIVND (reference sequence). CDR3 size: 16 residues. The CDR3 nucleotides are TGTGCCAGTAGTAGTTTAGACAAGCTAACCAAGGCTGAAGCTTTCTTT. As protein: CASSSLDKLTKAEAFF.

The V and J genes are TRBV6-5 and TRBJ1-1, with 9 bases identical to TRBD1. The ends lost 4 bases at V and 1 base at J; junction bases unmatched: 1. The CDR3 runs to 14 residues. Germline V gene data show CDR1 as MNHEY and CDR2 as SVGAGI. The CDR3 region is CASSSQGANTEAFF. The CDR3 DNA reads TGTGCCAGCAGTTCACAGGGGGCGAACACTGAAGCTTTCTTT.

This CDR3 is CASSEFSGRAGELFF. For the CDR3, the DNA is TGTGCCAGCAGTGAATTTTCGGGGCGTGCCGGGGAGCTGTTTTTT. The V gene is TRBV25-1, the J gene TRBJ2-2, with D perhaps given as TRBD1 or TRBD2 (5 bases each). Looked up from germline, CDR1 is MGHDK and CDR2 is SYGVNS. V lost 1 base and J 6 bases, leaving 12 bases between the germline ends. CDR3 length: 15 amino acids.

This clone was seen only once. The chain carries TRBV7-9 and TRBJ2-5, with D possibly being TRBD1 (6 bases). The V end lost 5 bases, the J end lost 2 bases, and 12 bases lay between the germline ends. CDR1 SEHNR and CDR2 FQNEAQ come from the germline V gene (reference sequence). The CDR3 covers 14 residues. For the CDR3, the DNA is TGTGCCAGCAGCCCGACGGACAGACAAGAGACCCAGTACTTC. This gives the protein CASSPTDRQETQYF.

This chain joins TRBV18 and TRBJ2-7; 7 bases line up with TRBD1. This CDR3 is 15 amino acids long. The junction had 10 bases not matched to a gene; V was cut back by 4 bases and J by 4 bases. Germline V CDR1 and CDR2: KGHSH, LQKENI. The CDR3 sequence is CASSRNDRVRYEQYF. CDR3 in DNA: TGTGCCAGCTCACGGAATGACAGGGTACGATACGAGCAGTACTTC.

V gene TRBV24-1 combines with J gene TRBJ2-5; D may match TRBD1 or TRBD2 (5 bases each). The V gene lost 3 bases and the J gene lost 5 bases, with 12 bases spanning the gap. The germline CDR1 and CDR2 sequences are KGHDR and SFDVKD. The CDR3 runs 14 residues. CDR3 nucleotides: TGTGCCACCAGTGATCAGGGACGGAGTGAGACCCAGTACTTC. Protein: CATSDQGRSETQYF.

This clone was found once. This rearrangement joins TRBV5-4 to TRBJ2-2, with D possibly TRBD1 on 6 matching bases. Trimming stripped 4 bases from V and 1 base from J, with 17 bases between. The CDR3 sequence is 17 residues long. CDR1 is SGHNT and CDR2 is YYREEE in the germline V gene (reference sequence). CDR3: CASSQLPVTGNTGELFF. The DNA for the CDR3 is TGTGCCAGCAGCCAATTGCCCGTGACAGGGAACACCGGGGAGCTGTTTTTT.

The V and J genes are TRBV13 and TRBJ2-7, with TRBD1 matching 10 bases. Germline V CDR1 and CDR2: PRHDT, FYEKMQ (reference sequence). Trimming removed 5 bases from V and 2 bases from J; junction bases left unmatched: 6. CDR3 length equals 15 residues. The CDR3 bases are TGTGCCAGCAGCGACGGGACAGGGGATCCCTACGAGCAGTACTTC. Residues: CASSDGTGDPYEQYF.

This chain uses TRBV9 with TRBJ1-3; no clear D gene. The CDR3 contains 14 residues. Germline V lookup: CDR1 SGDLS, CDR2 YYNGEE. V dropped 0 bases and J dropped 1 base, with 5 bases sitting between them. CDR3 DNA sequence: TGTGCCAGCAGCGTAGATATTTCTGGAAACACCATATATTTT. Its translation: CASSVDISGNTIYF.

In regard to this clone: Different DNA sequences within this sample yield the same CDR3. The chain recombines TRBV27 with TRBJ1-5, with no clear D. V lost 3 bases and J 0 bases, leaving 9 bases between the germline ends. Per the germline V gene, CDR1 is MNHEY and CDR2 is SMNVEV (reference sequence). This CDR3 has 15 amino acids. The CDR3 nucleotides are TGTGCCAGCAGTTTGAGTCCGGATAGCAATCAGCCCCAGCATTTT. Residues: CASSLSPDSNQPQHF.

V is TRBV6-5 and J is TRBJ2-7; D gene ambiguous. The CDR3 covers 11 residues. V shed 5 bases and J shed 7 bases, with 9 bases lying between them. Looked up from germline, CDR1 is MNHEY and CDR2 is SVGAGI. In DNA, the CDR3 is TGTGCCAGCAGTACCCCACCTGAGCAGTACTTC. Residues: CASSTPPEQYF.

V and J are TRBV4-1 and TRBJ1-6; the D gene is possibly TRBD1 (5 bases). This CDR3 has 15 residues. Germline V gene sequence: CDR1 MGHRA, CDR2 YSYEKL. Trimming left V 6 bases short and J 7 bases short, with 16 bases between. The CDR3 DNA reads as TGCGCCAGCAGAGATCCGGGACTCCCGAATTCACCCCTCCACTTT. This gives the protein CASRDPGLPNSPLHF.

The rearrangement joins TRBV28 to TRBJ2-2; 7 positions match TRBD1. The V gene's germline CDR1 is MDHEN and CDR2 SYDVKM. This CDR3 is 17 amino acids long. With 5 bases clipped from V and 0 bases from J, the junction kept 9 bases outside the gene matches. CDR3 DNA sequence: TGTGCCAGCAGTGAGGACAGGCGGTTCGCGAACACCGGGGAGCTGTTTTTT. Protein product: CASSEDRRFANTGELFF.

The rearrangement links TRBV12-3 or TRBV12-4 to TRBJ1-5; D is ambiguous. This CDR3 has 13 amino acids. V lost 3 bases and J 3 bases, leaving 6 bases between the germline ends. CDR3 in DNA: TGTGCCAGCAGTTTTGGGGTCAATCAGCCCCAGCATTTT. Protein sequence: CASSFGVNQPQHF.

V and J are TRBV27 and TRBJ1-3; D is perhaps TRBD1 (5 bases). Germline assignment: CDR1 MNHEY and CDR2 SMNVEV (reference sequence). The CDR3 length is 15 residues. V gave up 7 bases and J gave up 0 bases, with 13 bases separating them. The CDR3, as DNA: TGTGCCAGCACCGACAGTCTGAGCTCTGGAAACACCATATATTTT. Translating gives CASTDSLSSGNTIYF.

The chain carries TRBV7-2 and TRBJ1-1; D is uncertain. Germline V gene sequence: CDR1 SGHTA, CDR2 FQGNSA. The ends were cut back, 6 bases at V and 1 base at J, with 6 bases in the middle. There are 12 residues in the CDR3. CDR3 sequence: CASRFRNTEAFF. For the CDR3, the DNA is TGTGCCAGCAGATTCAGGAACACTGAAGCTTTCTTT.